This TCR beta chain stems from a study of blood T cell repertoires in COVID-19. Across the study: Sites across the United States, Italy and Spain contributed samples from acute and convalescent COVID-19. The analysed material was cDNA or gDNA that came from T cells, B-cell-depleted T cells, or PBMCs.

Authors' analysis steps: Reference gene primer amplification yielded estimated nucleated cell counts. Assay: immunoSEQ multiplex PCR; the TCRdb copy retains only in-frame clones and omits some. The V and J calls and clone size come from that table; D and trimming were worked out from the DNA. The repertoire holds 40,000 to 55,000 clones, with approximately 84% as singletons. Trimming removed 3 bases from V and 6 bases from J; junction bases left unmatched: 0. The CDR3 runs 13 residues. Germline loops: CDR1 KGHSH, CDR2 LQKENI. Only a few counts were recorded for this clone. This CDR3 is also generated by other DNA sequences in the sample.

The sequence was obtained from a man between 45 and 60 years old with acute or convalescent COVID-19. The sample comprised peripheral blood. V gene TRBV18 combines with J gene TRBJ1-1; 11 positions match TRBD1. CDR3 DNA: TGTGCCAGCTCACCGGGACAGGGGGCTGAAGCTTTCTTT. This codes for CASSPGQGAEAFF.